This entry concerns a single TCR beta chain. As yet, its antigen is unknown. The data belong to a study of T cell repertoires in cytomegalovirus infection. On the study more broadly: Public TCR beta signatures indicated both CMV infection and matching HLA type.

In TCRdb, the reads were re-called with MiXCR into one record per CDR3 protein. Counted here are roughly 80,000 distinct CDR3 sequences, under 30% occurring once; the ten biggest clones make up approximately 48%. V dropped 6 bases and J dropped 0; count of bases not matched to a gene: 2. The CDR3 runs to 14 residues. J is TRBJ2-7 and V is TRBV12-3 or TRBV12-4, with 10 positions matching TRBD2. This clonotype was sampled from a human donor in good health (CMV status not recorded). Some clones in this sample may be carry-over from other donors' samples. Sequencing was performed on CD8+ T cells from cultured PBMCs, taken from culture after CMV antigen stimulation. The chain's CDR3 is CASSGLAASYEQYF. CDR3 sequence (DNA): TGTGCCAGCAGCGGACTAGCGGCCTCCTACGAGCAGTACTTC.